This T cell receptor beta chain was sequenced during a study of neoadjuvant anti-PD-1 for oral cavity cancer. Study-level background: Before surgery, most patients got three to four biweekly 3 mg/kg nivolumab doses. Study-level results: Higher pretreatment blood Treg/Th17 ratios correlated with higher pretreatment blood and lower post-treatment tumor TCRbeta clonality. Non-responders to neoadjuvant nivolumab had significantly more clonal PBMC T cells than responders.

Turning to this clone: Its antigen is not known.

Time point described: after neoadjuvant nivolumab, at surgical resection. Analysis of PBMCs was direct, with no culture step. The data were produced by immunoSEQ multiplex PCR, yet TCRdb's version contains in-frame clones alone and is incomplete. This table has about 32,000 clones, roughly 80% appearing once. This CDR3 region has 15 residues. The germline gives CDR1 SGHRS, CDR2 YFSETQ. Trimming pared 0 bases from V and 5 bases from J, leaving 12 bases between. Sample: PBMCs, taken after nivolumab (anti-PD-1) treatment. The chain uses TRBV5-1 and TRBJ1-5; D remains unclear. This receptor was obtained from a person aged 40 to 85 with oral cavity squamous cell carcinoma. CDR3 sequence: CASSLGLSGDQPQHF. CDR3 nucleotides: TGCGCCAGCAGCTTGGGACTGAGCGGGGATCAGCCCCAGCATTTT.